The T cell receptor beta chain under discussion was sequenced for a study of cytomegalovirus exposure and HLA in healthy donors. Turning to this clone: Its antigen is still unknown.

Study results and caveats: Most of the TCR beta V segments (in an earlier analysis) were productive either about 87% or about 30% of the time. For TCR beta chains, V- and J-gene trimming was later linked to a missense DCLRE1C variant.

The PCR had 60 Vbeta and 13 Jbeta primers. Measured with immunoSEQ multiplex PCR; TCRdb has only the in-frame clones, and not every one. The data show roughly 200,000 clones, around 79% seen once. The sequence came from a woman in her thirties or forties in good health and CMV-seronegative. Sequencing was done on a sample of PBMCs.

The CDR3 spells CASSREGATYEQYF. The CDR3 nucleotides are TGTGCCAGCAGTCGAGAGGGGGCTACCTACGAGCAGTACTTC. V gene TRBV6-5 combines with J gene TRBJ2-7; 7 bases are shared with TRBD1. V lost 5 bases and J lost 2; bases outside the gene matches: 6. Germline lookup yields CDR1 MNHEY and CDR2 SVGAGI. The CDR3 loop spans 14 amino acids.